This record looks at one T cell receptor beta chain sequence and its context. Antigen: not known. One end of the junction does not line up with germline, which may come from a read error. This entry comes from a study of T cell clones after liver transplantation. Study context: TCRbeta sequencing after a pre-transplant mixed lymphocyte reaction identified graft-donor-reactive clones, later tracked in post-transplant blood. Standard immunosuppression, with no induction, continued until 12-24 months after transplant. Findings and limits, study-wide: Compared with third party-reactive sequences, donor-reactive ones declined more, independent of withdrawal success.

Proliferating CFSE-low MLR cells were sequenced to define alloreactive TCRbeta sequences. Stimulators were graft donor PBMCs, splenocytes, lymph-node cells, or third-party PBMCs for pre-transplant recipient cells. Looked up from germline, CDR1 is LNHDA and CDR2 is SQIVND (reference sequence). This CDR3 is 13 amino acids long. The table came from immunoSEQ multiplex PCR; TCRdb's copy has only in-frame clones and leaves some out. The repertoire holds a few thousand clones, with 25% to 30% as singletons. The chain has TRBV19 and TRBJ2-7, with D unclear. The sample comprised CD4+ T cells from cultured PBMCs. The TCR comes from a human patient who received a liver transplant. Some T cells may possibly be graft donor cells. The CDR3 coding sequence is TGTGCCAGTGTCGCCCGAAACTCCCACGAGCAGTACTTC. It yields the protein CASVARNSHEQYF.